There are many counts of the clone carrying this T cell receptor beta chain. The data were obtained in a study of T cells in Graves' hyperthyroidism and ophthalmopathy. About the research overall: Pretreatment peripheral blood was obtained at initial diagnosis.

A patient was excluded if there was uncontrolled infection, other autoimmune disease, pregnancy or lactation. For the diagnoses, clinical symptoms, serum thyroxine and TRAb, thyroid ultrasound and orbital computed tomography were used. PBMCs were sourced from over 8.5 ml fresh peripheral blood. Regions amplified from RNA transcripts were the TCR beta CDR3 regions. Using the HTBI primer set, a first-round RT-PCR was run on the TCR CDR3. In TCRdb, the multiplex PCR reads were re-called with MiXCR into one record per CDR3 protein. Altogether fewer than 350,000 distinct CDR3 sequences are present, 15% to 20% being singletons, with the ten largest covering around 15%. Trimming stripped 0 bases from V and 3 bases from J, with 6 bases between. The CDR3 consists of 13 residues. Germline V gives CDR1 LNHNV, CDR2 YYDKDF (reference sequence).

The sequenced sample was blood. The chain employs TRBV15 and TRBJ2-7, with D possibly TRBD2 on 5 matching bases. This clonotype originated in a woman aged 40 to 50 with Graves' ophthalmopathy. CDR3 bases: TGTGCCACCAGCAGAGAGGCGGGCTACGAGCAGTACTTC. Translated: CATSREAGYEQYF.